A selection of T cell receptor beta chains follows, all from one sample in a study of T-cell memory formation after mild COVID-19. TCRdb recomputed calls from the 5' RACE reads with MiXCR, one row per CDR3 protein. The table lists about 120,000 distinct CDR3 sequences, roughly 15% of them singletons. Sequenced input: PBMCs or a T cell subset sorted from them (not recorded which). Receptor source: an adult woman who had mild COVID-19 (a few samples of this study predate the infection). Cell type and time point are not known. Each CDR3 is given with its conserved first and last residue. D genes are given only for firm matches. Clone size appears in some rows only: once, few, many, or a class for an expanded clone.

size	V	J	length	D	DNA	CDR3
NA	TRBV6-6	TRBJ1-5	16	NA	TGTGCCAGCAGTTACTCGCCGGGACATCGCAATCAGCCCCAGCATTTT	CASSYSPGHRNQPQHF
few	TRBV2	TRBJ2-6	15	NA	TGTGCCAGCAGACAGGACGCGTCTGGGGCCAACGTCCTGACTTTC	CASRQDASGANVLTF
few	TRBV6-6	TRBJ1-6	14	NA	TGTGCCAGCAGTGGGACGGCGGGAGGGTCACCCCTCCACTTT	CASSGTAGGSPLHF
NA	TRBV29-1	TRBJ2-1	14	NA	TGCAGCGTTTCGCTAGCATGGAATTACAATGAGCAGTTCTTC	CSVSLAWNYNEQFF
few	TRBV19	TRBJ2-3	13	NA	TGTGCCAGCCTCCGAGGGGACACAGATACGCAGTATTTT	CASLRGDTDTQYF
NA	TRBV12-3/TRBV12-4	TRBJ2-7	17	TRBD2	TGTGCCAGCAGCACTAGAACCGGGACTAGCGGGATCGGCGAGCAGTACTTC	CASSTRTGTSGIGEQYF
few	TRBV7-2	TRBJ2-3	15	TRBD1	TGTGCCAGCAGCTTAGGTGGGACAGGGCCAGATACGCAGTATTTT	CASSLGGTGPDTQYF
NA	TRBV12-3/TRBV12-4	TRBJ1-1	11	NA	TGTGCCAGCAGCCTAAGGGGGGAAGCTTTCTTT	CASSLRGEAFF
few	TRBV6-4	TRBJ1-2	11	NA	TGTGCCAGCAGTGGGGCCGGTGGCTACACCTTC	CASSGAGGYTF
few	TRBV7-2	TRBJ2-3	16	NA	TGTGCCAGCAGCTTATCTCCGGGACTCATAACAGATACGCAGTATTTT	CASSLSPGLITDTQYF
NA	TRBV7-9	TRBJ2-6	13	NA	TGTGCCAGCAGCCCCGCTCTTCTTTCCGTCCTGACTTTC	CASSPALLSVLTF
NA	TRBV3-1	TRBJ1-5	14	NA	TGTGCCAGCAGCCAAGATAAGGCCGGGCAGCCCCAGCATTTT	CASSQDKAGQPQHF
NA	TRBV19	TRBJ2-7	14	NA	TGTGCCAGTAGAACAGGGTTAGAACCCTACGAGCAGTACTTC	CASRTGLEPYEQYF
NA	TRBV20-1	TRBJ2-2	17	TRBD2	TGCAGTGCTAGAGATACTAGCGGGAGAATGGGGGACGGGGAGCTGTTTTTT	CSARDTSGRMGDGELFF
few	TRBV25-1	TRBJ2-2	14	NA	TGTGCCAGCAGTGAATGGAAGAACACCGGGGAGCTGTTTTTT	CASSEWKNTGELFF
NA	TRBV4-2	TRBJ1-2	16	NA	TGTGCCAGCAGCCAAGATTGGACGGGGAAGCGCTATGGCTACACCTTC	CASSQDWTGKRYGYTF
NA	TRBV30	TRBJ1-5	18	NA	TGTGCCTGGAGTGTTGCGTGGGACACCGCAAGGAGCAATCAGCCCCAGCATTTT	CAWSVAWDTARSNQPQHF
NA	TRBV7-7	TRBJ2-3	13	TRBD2	TGTGCCGTCCGCGGGGGGGGCACAGATACGCAGTATTTT	CAVRGGGTDTQYF
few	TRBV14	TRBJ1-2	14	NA	TGTGCCAGCAGCCACTCGGGGATCAACTATGGCTACACCTTC	CASSHSGINYGYTF
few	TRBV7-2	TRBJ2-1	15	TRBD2	TGTGCCAGCGCCAAAGTCCGGGGGGGCCAGAATGAGCAGTTCTTC	CASAKVRGGQNEQFF
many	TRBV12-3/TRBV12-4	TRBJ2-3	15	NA	TGTGCCAGCAGTTTATCCCCGCGGCACACAGATACGCAGTATTTT	CASSLSPRHTDTQYF
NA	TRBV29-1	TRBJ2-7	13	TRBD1	TGCAGCGTGAGGGACAGGGGATTTGCCGAGCAGTACTTC	CSVRDRGFAEQYF
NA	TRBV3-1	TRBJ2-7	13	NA	TGTGCCAGCAGCCCCGGGGACCGCTACGAGCAGTACTTC	CASSPGDRYEQYF
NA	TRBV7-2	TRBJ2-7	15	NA	TGTGCCAGCAGCTTAGATGTGGGCCGTACCTACGAGCAGTACTTC	CASSLDVGRTYEQYF
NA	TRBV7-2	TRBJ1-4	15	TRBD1	TGTGCCAGCAGCATCCGACAGGGACCGAATGAAAAACTGTTTTTT	CASSIRQGPNEKLFF
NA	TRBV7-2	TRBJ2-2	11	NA	TGTGCCAGCAGCGCCACCGGGGAGCTGTTTTTT	CASSATGELFF
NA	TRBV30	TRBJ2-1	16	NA	TGTGCCTCCACCTCCCCAGTGGATAGCTCCTACAATGAGCAGTTCTTC	CASTSPVDSSYNEQFF
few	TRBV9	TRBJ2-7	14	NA	TGTGCCAGCAGCAATATGAATAGGGTCGACGAGCAGTACTTC	CASSNMNRVDEQYF
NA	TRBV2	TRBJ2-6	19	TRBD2	TGTGCCAGCAGACTCCCCTTAGCGGGGGGGCCTAACGGGGCCAACGTCCTGACTTTC	CASRLPLAGGPNGANVLTF
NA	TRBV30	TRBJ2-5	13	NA	TGTGCCTGGAGTGTGGGTACAAAAGAGACCCAGTACTTC	CAWSVGTKETQYF
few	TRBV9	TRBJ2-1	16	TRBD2	TGTGCCAGCTCTGAGCGGGGGGGAGATAGATACAATGAGCAGTTCTTC	CASSERGGDRYNEQFF
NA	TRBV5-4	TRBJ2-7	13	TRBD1	TGTGCCAGCACCCTGACAGGGGGGTACGAGCAGTACTTC	CASTLTGGYEQYF